These 32 T cell receptor beta chains came from one sample sequenced in a study of blood T cell repertoires in COVID-19. Data came from immunoSEQ multiplex PCR; TCRdb stores just in-frame clones and leaves some out. The table shows some 76,000 clones, with under 95% occurring only once. Material: peripheral blood. The source is a human donor in a cohort sampled during active COVID-19.

This clone was detected only once. V usage is TRBV6-5 and J usage is TRBJ2-6, with no clear D. Germline lookup yields CDR1 MNHEY and CDR2 SVGAGI. The V and J ends lost 6 bases and 0 bases respectively, with 3 bases between them. This CDR3 is built from 13 residues. CDR3 DNA: TGTGCCAGCAGCCTCTCTGGGGCCAACGTCCTGACTTTC. Residues: CASSLSGANVLTF.

This clone was picked up one time. CDR3 residues: CATSRGRQGQEKLFF. CDR3 DNA: TGTGCCACCAGCAGGGGACGACAGGGGCAGGAAAAACTGTTTTTT. This chain joins TRBV15 and TRBJ1-4; 8 bases fit TRBD1. With 3 bases clipped from V and 8 bases from J, the junction kept 8 bases outside the gene matches. Germline CDR1 is LNHNV and CDR2 is YYDKDF (reference sequence). The length of the CDR3 is 15 residues.

The chain uses TRBV15 and TRBJ2-3; 7 positions agree with TRBD1. The CDR3 has 16 residues. Germline V gene sequence: CDR1 LNHNV, CDR2 YYDKDF (reference sequence). V trimming: 1 base; J trimming: 0 bases; junction bases outside the gene matches: 4. The CDR3 DNA is TGTGCCACCAGCAGAGGTCGGGACAGTAGCACAGATACGCAGTATTTT. Its protein is CATSRGRDSSTDTQYF.

The gene calls are TRBV6-5 and TRBJ1-5; no clear D. Germline CDR1 MNHEY, CDR2 SVGAGI. Between the trimmed V and J ends, which lost 6 bases and 11 bases, there was a span of 23 bases. This CDR3 has 15 residues. The CDR3 loop is CASSPHNSGLRSQHF. CDR3 DNA: TGTGCCAGCAGCCCCCATAACTCCGGGTTGAGGTCCCAGCATTTT.

This sequence joins TRBV6-5 and TRBJ1-6; D call uncertain. CDR1 is MNHEY and CDR2 is SVGAGI in the germline V gene. The V gene lost 4 bases and the J gene lost 6 bases, with 4 bases spanning the gap. The CDR3 is 12 residues long. The CDR3 bases are TGTGCCAGCAGTTCCCTTAATTCACCCCTCCACTTT. Protein product: CASSSLNSPLHF.

The CDR3 region has the DNA TGTGCCAGCAGTGAATGGGGGCAGGGGCGCGAAAAACTGTTTTTT. Encoded protein: CASSEWGQGREKLFF. This chain uses TRBV2 with TRBJ1-4, with D possibly matching TRBD1 (6 bases). The ends were cut back, 2 bases at V and 8 bases at J, with 15 bases in the middle. Per germline, CDR1 SNHLY and CDR2 FYNNEI. CDR3 length: 15 amino acids.

This chain uses TRBV27 with TRBJ2-7; tentative D call: TRBD1 (6 bases). V lost 0 bases, J lost 4 bases, and 13 bases lay in between. The germline CDR1 and CDR2 sequences are MNHEY and SMNVEV (reference sequence). The CDR3 is made up of 15 amino acids. CDR3 DNA: TGTGCCAGCAGTTTATCAGTGGGGGCCGTATACGAGCAGTACTTC. Its protein is CASSLSVGAVYEQYF.

The table lists this clone with a few counts. The chain uses TRBV30 and TRBJ1-5; D gene ambiguous. Germline CDR1 GTSNPN, CDR2 SVGIG (reference sequence). Trimming took 0 bases from V and 0 from J, leaving 6 bases between them. This CDR3 is built from 14 residues. CDR3 coding DNA: TGTGCCTGGAGTGTATTAGATAGCAATCAGCCCCAGCATTTT. Its protein is CAWSVLDSNQPQHF.

The chain carries TRBV29-1 and TRBJ2-1, with 7 bases matching TRBD1. The junction had 12 bases not matched to a gene; V was cut back by 4 bases and J by 0 bases. Per germline, CDR1 SQVTM and CDR2 ANQGSEA. The CDR3 spans 17 residues. This chain's CDR3 is CSVAGTAGPSSYNEQFF. The DNA for the CDR3 is TGCAGCGTTGCCGGGACAGCAGGCCCGAGCTCCTACAATGAGCAGTTCTTC.

The V call is TRBV5-1, the J call TRBJ2-1, with 12 bases lining up with TRBD2. V lost 0 bases to trimming and J lost 6 bases; unmatched junction nucleotides: 7. The CDR3 has 17 residues. The germline V gene has CDR1 SGHRS and CDR2 YFSETQ. The CDR3 DNA reads as TGCGCCAGCAGCTTGGGGCTAGCGGGGGGGCTAGGCAATGAGCAGTTCTTC. The encoded protein is CASSLGLAGGLGNEQFF.

The chain recombines TRBV7-9 with TRBJ2-3, with D unclear. Germline CDR1 reads SEHNR; CDR2 reads FQNEAQ (reference sequence). V gave up 2 bases and J gave up 6 bases, with 15 bases separating them. The CDR3 extends over 15 amino acids. DNA for the CDR3: TGTGCCAGCAGCTTAAGAAGTAGCATCCCCGATACGCAGTATTTT. This translates into CASSLRSSIPDTQYF.

V usage is TRBV4-1 and J usage is TRBJ1-2, with D unclear. Between the trimmed V and J ends, which lost 3 bases and 5 bases, there was a span of 10 bases. The CDR3 has 13 residues. The germline V gene encodes CDR1 MGHRA and CDR2 YSYEKL. Here the CDR3 reads CASSQGGVYGYTF. For the CDR3, the DNA is TGCGCCAGCAGCCAGGGTGGAGTTTATGGCTACACCTTC.

The J gene is TRBJ2-3, the V gene TRBV4-2; TRBD1 matches at 8 bases. Germline V gene data show CDR1 as LGHNA and CDR2 as YNFKEQ. V lost 0 bases, J lost 3 bases, and 8 bases stayed unmatched. CDR3 length equals 17 residues. CDR3 region: CASSQDAGQGGTDTQYF. The CDR3 coding sequence is TGTGCCAGCAGCCAAGATGCCGGACAGGGTGGTACAGATACGCAGTATTTT.

The V and J genes are TRBV19 and TRBJ1-3; D is unresolved. Germline-derived CDR1 and CDR2 are LNHDA and SQIVND (reference sequence). V dropped 10 bases and J dropped 4 bases, with 11 bases sitting between them. This CDR3 is 12 amino acids long. CDR3 in amino acids: CATQQAGNTIYF. CDR3 DNA sequence: TGTGCCACTCAGCAGGCCGGAAACACCATATATTTT.

The chain has TRBV5-1 and TRBJ2-5; 8 nucleotides align to TRBD1. The V gene's germline CDR1 is SGHRS and CDR2 YFSETQ. With V trimmed by 3 bases and J by 5 bases, 3 bases remained unmatched. The CDR3 totals 13 residues. CDR3 sequence: CASSWRQGETQYF. The CDR3, as DNA: TGCGCCAGCAGCTGGAGACAGGGGGAGACCCAGTACTTC.

This chain connects TRBV6-5 to TRBJ2-5; weak D call: TRBD1 (6 bases). V gave up 6 bases and J gave up 2 bases, with 10 bases separating them. This CDR3 has 13 amino acids. Per the germline V gene, CDR1 is MNHEY and CDR2 is SVGAGI. CDR3 sequence: CASRNREQETQYF. CDR3 nucleotide sequence: TGTGCCAGCAGGAACAGGGAACAAGAGACCCAGTACTTC.

The chain is built from TRBV5-1 and TRBJ2-3, with 8 bases fitting TRBD1. The V and J ends lost 3 bases and 6 bases, in that order; junction bases with no gene match: 12. This CDR3 has 16 amino acids. Per germline, CDR1 SGHRS and CDR2 YFSETQ. The CDR3 loop is CASSSQGQVSGDTQYF. DNA of the CDR3: TGCGCCAGCAGCTCGCAGGGACAGGTGTCTGGGGATACGCAGTATTTT.

This clone came up a few times. CDR3 nucleotide sequence: TGTGCCAGCAGTTACTGGCAGGGGGCTCGAAAACTGTTTTTT. This sequence encodes CASSYWQGARKLFF. This sequence joins TRBV6-5 and TRBJ1-4, with TRBD1 matching over 8 bases. Trimming took 1 base from V and 10 from J; bases not matched to a gene: 5. The CDR3 contains 14 residues. CDR1 is MNHEY, CDR2 SVGAGI, per germline.

The chain combines TRBV24-1 with TRBJ2-3; 8 positions match TRBD1. Looked up from germline, CDR1 is KGHDR and CDR2 is SFDVKD. J lost 2 bases, V lost 4 bases, and 4 bases had no gene match. The CDR3 spans 15 residues. The CDR3 DNA sequence: TGTGCCACCAGTGAAGGACAGGGCCCCACAGATACGCAGTATTTT. Translation gives CATSEGQGPTDTQYF.

The chain recombines TRBV6-1 with TRBJ2-1, with 13 bases matching TRBD2. CDR1 is MNHNS and CDR2 is SASEGT in the germline V gene. This CDR3 spans 17 amino acids. J was trimmed by 2 bases and V by 4 bases; bases with no gene match: 5. This CDR3 is CASSGTGLAGTYNEQFF. In DNA form, the CDR3 reads TGTGCCAGCAGTGGAACGGGACTAGCGGGGACCTACAATGAGCAGTTCTTC.

This chain joins TRBV5-6 and TRBJ2-2; D is unresolved. V shed 4 bases and J shed 7 bases, with 8 bases lying between them. Germline V gene lookup returns CDR1 SGHDT and CDR2 YYEEEE. This CDR3 comprises 12 residues. CDR3 protein: CASSLPGGELFF. CDR3 coding DNA: TGTGCCAGCAGCCTTCCCGGCGGGGAGCTGTTTTTT.

The chain's CDR3 is CASSQGGAASYEQYF. DNA of the CDR3: TGTGCCAGCAGCCAAGGAGGCGCCGCGTCCTACGAGCAGTACTTC. The V call is TRBV4-2, the J call TRBJ2-7; D unclear. Per the germline V gene, CDR1 is LGHNA and CDR2 is YNFKEQ. V was pared by 1 base and J by 1 base, with 11 bases between. The CDR3 is made up of 15 amino acids.

The rearrangement joins TRBV10-2 to TRBJ2-5, with 8 bases identical to TRBD2. The germline gives CDR1 WSHSY, CDR2 SAAADI. CDR3 length: 13 residues. V was clipped by 6 bases and J by 2 bases; unmatched bases: 2. The CDR3 region is CASRLADQETQYF. CDR3 bases: TGCGCCAGCAGACTAGCGGATCAAGAGACCCAGTACTTC.

The chain employs TRBV18 and TRBJ2-2; possibly TRBD1 for D (5 bases). The V gene lost 4 bases and the J gene lost 2 bases, with 11 bases spanning the gap. There are 15 residues in the CDR3. Germline V lookup: CDR1 KGHSH, CDR2 LQKENI. The CDR3 nucleotides read TGTGCCAGCTCACATCTGACAGCAAACACCGGGGAGCTGTTTTTT. Translating it yields CASSHLTANTGELFF.

The V call is TRBV6-5, the J call TRBJ1-1; TRBD1 might be the D (6 bases). V was shortened by 6 bases and J by 1 base, with 12 bases between the two germline ends. Germline CDR1 is MNHEY and CDR2 is SVGAGI. The CDR3 length is 14 residues. CDR3 in amino acids: CASSPGQTNTEAFF. The CDR3, as DNA: TGTGCCAGCAGCCCAGGACAGACGAACACTGAAGCTTTCTTT.

The rearrangement joins TRBV2 to TRBJ1-3; possibly TRBD1 for D (5 bases). The CDR3 spans 13 residues. CDR1 is SNHLY and CDR2 is FYNNEI in the germline V gene. Trimming cost V 11 bases and J 3 bases, with 14 bases left between them. The CDR3 region is CASGGVIGNTIYF. The CDR3 bases are TGTGCCTCCGGGGGGGTTATTGGAAACACCATATATTTT.

This clone was observed a single time. The chain couples TRBV4-2 to TRBJ1-2, with 7 bases that match TRBD1. Trimming removed 4 bases from V and 2 bases from J; junction bases left unmatched: 7. The V gene's germline CDR1 is LGHNA and CDR2 YNFKEQ. This CDR3 has 15 residues. In DNA form, the CDR3 reads TGTGCCAGCAGCCTCGACAGGGAGATCAACTATGGCTACACCTTC. It translates to CASSLDREINYGYTF.

The genes are TRBV5-1 and TRBJ2-5; 9 bases agree with TRBD1. The CDR3 extends over 15 amino acids. CDR1 is SGHRS and CDR2 is YFSETQ in the germline V gene. The J segment lost 4 bases and the V segment lost 7 bases, leaving 11 bases of the junction unmatched. The DNA of the CDR3 is TGCGCCAGCGGACTCCAGGGACAGGGTGGAGAGACCCAGTACTTC. Residues: CASGLQGQGGETQYF.

The V call is TRBV29-1, the J call TRBJ2-5, with 9 bases lining up with TRBD2. Germline trimming cut 4 bases from V and 4 bases from J; bases unmatched to any gene: 13. The CDR3 has 16 amino acids. Germline CDR1 and CDR2: SQVTM and ANQGSEA. The CDR3 spells CSVGAGGGSIGETQYF. DNA of the CDR3: TGCAGCGTTGGAGCGGGGGGCGGGTCGATTGGAGAGACCCAGTACTTC. Drawing the rest from reference TRBV29-1 and TRBJ2-5, the complete variable domain is SAVISQKPSRDICQRGTSLTIQCQVDSQVTMMFWYRQQPGQSLTLIATANQGSEATYESGFVIDKFPISRPNLTFSTLTVSNMSPEDSSIYLCSVGAGGGSIGETQYFGPGTRLLVL.

V gene TRBV7-3 combines with J gene TRBJ2-5, with a tentative D call TRBD2 (6 bases). The CDR3 spans 15 residues. Germline loops: CDR1 SGHTA, CDR2 FQGTGA. V dropped 1 base and J dropped 7 bases, with 16 bases sitting between them. The CDR3 here is CASSLMVGGEGTQYF. The DNA of the CDR3 is TGTGCCAGCAGCTTAATGGTGGGGGGAGAGGGGACCCAGTACTTC.

The rearrangement uses TRBV20-1 and TRBJ2-7, with TRBD1 identical over 9 bases. This CDR3 region has 13 residues. Trimming cost V 3 bases and J 2 bases; bases outside gene matches: 2. Germline V CDR1 and CDR2: DFQATT, SNEGSKA (reference sequence). CDR3 sequence: CSASNRGPYEQYF. The CDR3 DNA is TGCAGTGCTAGTAACAGGGGGCCCTACGAGCAGTACTTC.

V usage is TRBV4-1 and J usage is TRBJ1-1, with 8 bases that match TRBD1. V trimming: 0 bases; J trimming: 5 bases; junction bases outside the gene matches: 5. CDR3 size: 15 residues. Germline CDR1 and CDR2: MGHRA and YSYEKL. CDR3 region: CASSQDNRGSTEAFF. The CDR3, as DNA: TGCGCCAGCAGCCAAGACAACAGGGGGAGTACTGAAGCTTTCTTT.